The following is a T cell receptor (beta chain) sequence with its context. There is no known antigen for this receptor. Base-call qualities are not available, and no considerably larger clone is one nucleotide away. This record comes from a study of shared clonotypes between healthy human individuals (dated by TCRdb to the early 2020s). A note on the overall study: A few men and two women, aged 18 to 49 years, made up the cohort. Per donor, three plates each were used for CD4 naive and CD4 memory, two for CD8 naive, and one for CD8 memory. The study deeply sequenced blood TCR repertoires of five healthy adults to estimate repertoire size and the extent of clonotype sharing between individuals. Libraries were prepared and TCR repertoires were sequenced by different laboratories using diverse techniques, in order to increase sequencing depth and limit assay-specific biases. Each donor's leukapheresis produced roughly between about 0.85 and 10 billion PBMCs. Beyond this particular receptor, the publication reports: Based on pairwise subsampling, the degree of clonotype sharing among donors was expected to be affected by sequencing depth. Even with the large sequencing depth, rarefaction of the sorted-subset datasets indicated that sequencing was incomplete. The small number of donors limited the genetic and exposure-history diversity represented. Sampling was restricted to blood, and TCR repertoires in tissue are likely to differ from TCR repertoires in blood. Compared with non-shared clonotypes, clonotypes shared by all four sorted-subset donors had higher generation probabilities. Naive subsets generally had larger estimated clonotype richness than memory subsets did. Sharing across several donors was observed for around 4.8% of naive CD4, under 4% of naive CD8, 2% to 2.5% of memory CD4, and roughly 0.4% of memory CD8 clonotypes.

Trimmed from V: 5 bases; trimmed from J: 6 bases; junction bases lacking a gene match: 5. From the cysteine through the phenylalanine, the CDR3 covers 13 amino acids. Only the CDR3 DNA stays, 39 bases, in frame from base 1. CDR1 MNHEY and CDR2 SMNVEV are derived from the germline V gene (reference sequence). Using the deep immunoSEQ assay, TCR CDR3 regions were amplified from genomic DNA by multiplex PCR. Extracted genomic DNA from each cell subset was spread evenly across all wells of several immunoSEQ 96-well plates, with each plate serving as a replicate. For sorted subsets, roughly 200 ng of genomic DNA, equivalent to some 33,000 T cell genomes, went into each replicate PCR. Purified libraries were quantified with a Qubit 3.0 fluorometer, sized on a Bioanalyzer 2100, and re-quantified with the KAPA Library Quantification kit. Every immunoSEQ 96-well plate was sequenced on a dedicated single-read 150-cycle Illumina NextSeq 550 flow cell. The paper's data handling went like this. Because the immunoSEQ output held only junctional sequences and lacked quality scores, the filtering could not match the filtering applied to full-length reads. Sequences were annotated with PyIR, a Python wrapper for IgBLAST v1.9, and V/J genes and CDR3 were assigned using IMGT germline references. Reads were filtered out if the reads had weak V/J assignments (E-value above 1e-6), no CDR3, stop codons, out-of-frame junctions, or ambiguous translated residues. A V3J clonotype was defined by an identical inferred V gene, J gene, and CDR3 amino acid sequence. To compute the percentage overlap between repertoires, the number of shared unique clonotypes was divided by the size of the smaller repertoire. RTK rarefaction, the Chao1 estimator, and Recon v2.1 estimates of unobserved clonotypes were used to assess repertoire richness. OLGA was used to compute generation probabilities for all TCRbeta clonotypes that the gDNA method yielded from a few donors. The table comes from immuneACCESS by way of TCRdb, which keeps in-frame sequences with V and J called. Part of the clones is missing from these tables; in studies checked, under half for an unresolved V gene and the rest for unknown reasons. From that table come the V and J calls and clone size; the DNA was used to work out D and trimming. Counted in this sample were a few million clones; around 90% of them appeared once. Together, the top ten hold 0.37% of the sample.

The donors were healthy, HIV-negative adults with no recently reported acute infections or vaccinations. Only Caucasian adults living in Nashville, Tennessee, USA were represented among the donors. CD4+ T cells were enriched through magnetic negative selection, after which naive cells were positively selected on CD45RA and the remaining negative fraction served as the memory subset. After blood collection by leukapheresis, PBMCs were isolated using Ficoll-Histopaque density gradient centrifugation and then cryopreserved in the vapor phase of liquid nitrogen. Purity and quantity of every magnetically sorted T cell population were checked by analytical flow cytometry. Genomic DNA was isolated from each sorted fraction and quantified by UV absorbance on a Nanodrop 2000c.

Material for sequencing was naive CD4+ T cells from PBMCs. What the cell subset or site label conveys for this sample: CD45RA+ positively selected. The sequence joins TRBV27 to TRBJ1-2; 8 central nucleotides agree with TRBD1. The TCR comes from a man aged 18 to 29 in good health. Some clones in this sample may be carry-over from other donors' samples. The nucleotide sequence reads TGTGCCAGCAGTAAATCAGGGGGCGATGGCTACACCTTC. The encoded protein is CASSKSGGDGYTF.